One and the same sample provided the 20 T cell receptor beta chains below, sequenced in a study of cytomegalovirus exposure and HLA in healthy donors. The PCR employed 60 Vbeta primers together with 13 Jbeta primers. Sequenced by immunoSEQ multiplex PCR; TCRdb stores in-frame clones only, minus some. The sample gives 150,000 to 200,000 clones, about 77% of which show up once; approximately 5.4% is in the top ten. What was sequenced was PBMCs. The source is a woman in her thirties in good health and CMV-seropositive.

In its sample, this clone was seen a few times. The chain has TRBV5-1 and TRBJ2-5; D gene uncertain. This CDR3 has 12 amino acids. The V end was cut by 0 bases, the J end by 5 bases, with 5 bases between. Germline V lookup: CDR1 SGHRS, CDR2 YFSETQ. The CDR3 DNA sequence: TGCGCCAGCAGCTTGGCTTTGGAGACCCAGTACTTC. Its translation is CASSLALETQYF. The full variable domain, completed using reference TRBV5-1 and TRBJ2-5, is KAGVTQTPRYLIKTRGQQVTLSCSPISGHRSVSWYQQTPGQGLQFLFEYFSETQRNKGNFPGRFSGRQFSNSRSEMNVSTLELGDSALYLCASSLALETQYFGPGTRLLVL.

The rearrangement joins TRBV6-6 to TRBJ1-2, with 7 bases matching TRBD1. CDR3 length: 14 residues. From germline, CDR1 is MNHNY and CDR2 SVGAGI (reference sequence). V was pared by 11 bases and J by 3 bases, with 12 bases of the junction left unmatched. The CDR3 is CAAMEQGFDYGYTF. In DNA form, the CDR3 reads TGTGCCGCCATGGAACAGGGGTTCGACTATGGCTACACCTTC.

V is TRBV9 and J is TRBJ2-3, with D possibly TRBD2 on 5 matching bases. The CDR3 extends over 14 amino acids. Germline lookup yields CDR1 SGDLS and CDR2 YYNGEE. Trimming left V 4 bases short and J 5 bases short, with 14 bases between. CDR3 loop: CASSLRTRQDTQYF. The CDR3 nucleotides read TGTGCCAGCAGCCTAAGGACTCGTCAAGATACGCAGTATTTT.

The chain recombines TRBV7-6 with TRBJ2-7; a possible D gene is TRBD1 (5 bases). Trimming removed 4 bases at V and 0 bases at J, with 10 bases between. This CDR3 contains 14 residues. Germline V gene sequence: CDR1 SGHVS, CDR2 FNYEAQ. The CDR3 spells CASSWGDSSYEQYF. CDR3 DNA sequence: TGTGCCAGCAGCTGGGGCGATAGCTCCTACGAGCAGTACTTC.

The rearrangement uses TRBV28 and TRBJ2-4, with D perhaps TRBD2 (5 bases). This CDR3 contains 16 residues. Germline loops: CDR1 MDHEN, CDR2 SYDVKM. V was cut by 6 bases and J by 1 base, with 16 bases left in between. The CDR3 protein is CASRGPAEKAKNIQYF. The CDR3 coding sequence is TGTGCCAGCAGAGGCCCAGCGGAAAAGGCCAAAAACATTCAGTACTTC.

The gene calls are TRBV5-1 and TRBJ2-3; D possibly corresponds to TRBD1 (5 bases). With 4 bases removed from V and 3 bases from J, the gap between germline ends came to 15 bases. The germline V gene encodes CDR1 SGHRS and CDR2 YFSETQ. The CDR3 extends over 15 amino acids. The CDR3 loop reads CASSAQQVETDTQYF. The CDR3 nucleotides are TGCGCCAGCAGCGCACAACAGGTGGAGACAGATACGCAGTATTTT.

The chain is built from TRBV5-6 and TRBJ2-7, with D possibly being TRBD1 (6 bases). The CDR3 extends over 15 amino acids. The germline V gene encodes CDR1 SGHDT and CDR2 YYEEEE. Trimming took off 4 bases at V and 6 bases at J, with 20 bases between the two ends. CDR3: CASSAHGAGVTEQYF. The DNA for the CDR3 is TGTGCCAGCAGCGCGCACGGGGCAGGGGTCACCGAGCAGTACTTC.

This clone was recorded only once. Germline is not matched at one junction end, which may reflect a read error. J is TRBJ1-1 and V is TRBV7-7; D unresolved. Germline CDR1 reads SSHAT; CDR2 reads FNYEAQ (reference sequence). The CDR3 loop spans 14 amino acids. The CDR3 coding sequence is TGTGCTAGCAGCCCACTTATGATGAACACTGAAGCTTTCTTT. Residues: CASSPLMMNTEAFF.

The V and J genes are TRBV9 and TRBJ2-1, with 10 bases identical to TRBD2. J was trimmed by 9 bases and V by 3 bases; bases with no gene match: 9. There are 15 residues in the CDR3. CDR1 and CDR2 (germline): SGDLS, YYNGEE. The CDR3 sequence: CASSESLAGVSEQFF. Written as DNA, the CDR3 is TGTGCCAGCAGCGAGTCTCTAGCGGGGGTCAGTGAGCAGTTCTTC.

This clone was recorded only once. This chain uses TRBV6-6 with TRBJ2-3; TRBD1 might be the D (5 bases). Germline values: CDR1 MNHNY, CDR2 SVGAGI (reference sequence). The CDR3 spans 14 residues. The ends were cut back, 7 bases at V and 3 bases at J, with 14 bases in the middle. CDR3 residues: CASKGQGNTDTQYF. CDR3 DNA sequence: TGTGCCAGCAAGGGTCAGGGAAATACAGATACGCAGTATTTT.

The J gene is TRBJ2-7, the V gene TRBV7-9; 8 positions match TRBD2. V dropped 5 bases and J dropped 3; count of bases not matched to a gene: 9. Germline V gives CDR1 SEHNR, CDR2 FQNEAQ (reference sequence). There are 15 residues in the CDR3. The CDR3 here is CASSGTSEVFYEQYF. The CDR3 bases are TGTGCCAGCAGCGGGACTAGTGAGGTCTTCTACGAGCAGTACTTC.

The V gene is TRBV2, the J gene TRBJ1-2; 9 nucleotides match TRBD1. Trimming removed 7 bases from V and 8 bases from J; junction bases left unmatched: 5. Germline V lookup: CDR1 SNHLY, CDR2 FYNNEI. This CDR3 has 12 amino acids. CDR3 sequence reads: CASTRQGVGYTF. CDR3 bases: TGTGCCAGCACGAGACAGGGGGTCGGCTACACCTTC. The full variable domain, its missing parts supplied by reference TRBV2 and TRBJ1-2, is EPEVTQTPSHQVTQMGQEVILRCVPISNHLYFYWYRQILGQKVEFLVSFYNNEISEKSEIFDDQFSVERPDGSNFTLKIRSTKLEDSAMYFCASTRQGVGYTFGSGTRLTVV.

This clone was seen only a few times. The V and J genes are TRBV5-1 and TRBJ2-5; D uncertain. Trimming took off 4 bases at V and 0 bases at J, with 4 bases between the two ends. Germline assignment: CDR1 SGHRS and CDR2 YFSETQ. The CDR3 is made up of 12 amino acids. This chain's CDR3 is CASSVDQETQYF. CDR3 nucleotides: TGCGCCAGCAGCGTCGACCAAGAGACCCAGTACTTC.

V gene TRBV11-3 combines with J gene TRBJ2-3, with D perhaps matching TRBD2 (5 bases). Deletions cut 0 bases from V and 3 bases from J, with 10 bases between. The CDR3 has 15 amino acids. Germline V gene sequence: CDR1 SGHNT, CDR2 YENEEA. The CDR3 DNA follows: TGTGCCAGCAGCTTAGATCCTCTAGCAACAGATACGCAGTATTTT. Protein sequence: CASSLDPLATDTQYF.

The CDR3: CASSPTGDGYTF. The CDR3 region has the DNA TGCGCCAGCAGCCCGACAGGGGACGGCTACACCTTC. The genes are TRBV5-1 and TRBJ1-2; 8 bases map to TRBD1. The V gene's germline CDR1 is SGHRS and CDR2 YFSETQ. CDR3 size: 12 residues. With 4 bases clipped from V and 8 bases from J, the junction kept 4 bases outside the gene matches. The variable domain in full, completed from reference TRBV5-1 and TRBJ1-2, reads KAGVTQTPRYLIKTRGQQVTLSCSPISGHRSVSWYQQTPGQGLQFLFEYFSETQRNKGNFPGRFSGRQFSNSRSEMNVSTLELGDSALYLCASSPTGDGYTFGSGTRLTVV.

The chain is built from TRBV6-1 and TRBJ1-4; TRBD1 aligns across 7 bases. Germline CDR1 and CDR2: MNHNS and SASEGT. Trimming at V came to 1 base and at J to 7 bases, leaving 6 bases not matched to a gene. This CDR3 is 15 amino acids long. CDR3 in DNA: TGTGCCAGCAGTGAAGAAGGGGGCGTAAGTGAAAAACTGTTTTTT. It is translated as CASSEEGGVSEKLFF.

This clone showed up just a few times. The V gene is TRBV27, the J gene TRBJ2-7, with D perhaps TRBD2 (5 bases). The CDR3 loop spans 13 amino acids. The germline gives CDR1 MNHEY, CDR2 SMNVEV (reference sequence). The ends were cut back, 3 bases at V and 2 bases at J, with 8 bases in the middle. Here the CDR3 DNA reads TGTGCCAGCAGTTTCCAGCGGACCTACGAGCAGTACTTC. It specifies CASSFQRTYEQYF.

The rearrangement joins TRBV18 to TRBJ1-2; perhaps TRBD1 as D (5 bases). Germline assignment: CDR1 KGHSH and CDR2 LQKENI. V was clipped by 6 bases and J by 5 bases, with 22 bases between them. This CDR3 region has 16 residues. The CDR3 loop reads CASSPLSNGGVYGYTF. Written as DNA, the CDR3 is TGTGCCAGCTCCCCATTATCGAACGGGGGGGTGTATGGCTACACCTTC.

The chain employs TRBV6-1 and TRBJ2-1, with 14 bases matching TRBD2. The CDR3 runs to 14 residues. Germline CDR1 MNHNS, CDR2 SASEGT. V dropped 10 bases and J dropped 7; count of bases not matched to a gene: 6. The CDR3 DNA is TGTGCCACCCGAGGACTAGCGGGAGGAAATGAGCAGTTCTTC. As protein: CATRGLAGGNEQFF.

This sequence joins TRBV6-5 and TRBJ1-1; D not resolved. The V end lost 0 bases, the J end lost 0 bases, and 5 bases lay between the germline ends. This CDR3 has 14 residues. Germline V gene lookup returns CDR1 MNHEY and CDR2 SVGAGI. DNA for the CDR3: TGTGCCAGCAGTTACTCTTTCGTGAACACTGAAGCTTTCTTT. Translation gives CASSYSFVNTEAFF.